This T cell receptor beta chain was recorded in a study of CD8 T cells in ankylosing spondylitis (dated by TCRdb to about 2017). Notes on the research overall: The study set out to find disease-linked TCR variants by profiling T cell receptor beta repertoires in ankylosing spondylitis patients and healthy donors. Peripheral blood was sampled, and synovial fluid was also collected from ankylosing spondylitis patients. The full study cohort was made up of about 24 ankylosing spondylitis patients and 108 healthy donors.

The investigation overall reported the following: Significant enrichment of the disease-linked clones was reported in matched synovial fluid samples from ankylosing spondylitis patients. The disease-linked clones had a CD8+ phenotype and were found at relatively low frequencies in peripheral blood. Some TCR beta motif variants had previously been reported in synovial fluid and blood of reactive arthritis patients, which suggested common disease-initiation mechanisms. A TCR beta motif of several highly homologous amino acid variants appeared characteristic of blood from ankylosing spondylitis patients.

The run used an Illumina HiSeq 2500. Quantitative 5'-RACE with molecular barcodes was used to prepare TCR beta libraries. The paper's processing steps were these. Disease-linked TCR variants were identified with a new computational method built on a probabilistic model of VDJ rearrangement. TCRdb redid the processing of the public reads, applying fastp at Q25 and MiXCR, and retained in-frame beta chains. Each entry merges the rows of one CDR3 protein and shows their most common DNA and genes. These V and J calls derive from TCRdb rather than the authors' analysis. The sample table shows about 390,000 distinct CDR3 sequences, and under 25% are seen once. The ten largest clones represent about 16% of the sample. The germline V gene provides CDR1 MDHEN and CDR2 SYDVKM. There are 14 amino acids in the CDR3, from cysteine to phenylalanine inclusive. Left in the record is the CDR3 DNA by itself, 42 bases read in frame from the first base. V lost 4 bases and J lost 0 bases; the stretch between them is 7 bases long.

In its sample, this clonotype was seen a few times. No antigen is known for it. The input lacks base qualities; no much larger clone sits a single base away. Sample: blood, either unsorted or a sorted T cell fraction (not recorded which). The chain was built from TRBV28 and TRBJ2-1; no D segment can be confidently identified. This TCR was recovered from a male donor with ankylosing spondylitis. The nucleotide sequence is given as TGTGCCAGCAGTTACGCAGGCTCCTACAATGAGCAGTTCTTC. Translated, this is CASSYAGSYNEQFF.